The 31 T cell receptor beta chains below come from one sample, sequenced in a study of T cells in women clearing cervical HPV infection. Assay used: immunoSEQ multiplex PCR; TCRdb lists only in-frame clones, some missing. The sample table includes about 20,000 clones. Input material: blood buffy coat. Every receptor here comes from a woman aged 18 to 75 with a cervical HPV16 infection that either progressed to CIN3+ or cleared (not recorded which).

Points on this clone: The CDR3 goes on 3 residues after the read ends, and that part is filled in from the germline J gene. The chain combines TRBV6-2 or TRBV6-3 with TRBJ2-3; tentative D call: TRBD2 (7 bases). Germline lookup yields CDR1 MNHEY and CDR2 SVGEGT. The CDR3 consists of 14 residues. Partial CDR3 DNA: TGTGCCAGCACCCCGAGGGGGGGGGATCAGCCG. It translates to CASTPRGGDQP. The entire CDR3 sequence reads CASTPRGGDQPQYF.

As to this clone: The sequence runs out 3 residues before the end of the CDR3; the remainder is reconstructed from the germline J gene. The genes are TRBV6-2 or TRBV6-3 and TRBJ1-2; a possible D gene is TRBD1 (5 bases). Germline V gene data show CDR1 as MNHEY and CDR2 as SVGEGT. CDR3 size: 13 residues. Trimming left V 4 bases short and J 4 bases short, with 10 bases between. CDR3 residues: CASSFSTAYGYTF. The CDR3 DNA, read in part, is TGTGCCAGCAGTTTCTCGACAGCCTATGGC.

As regards this clone: The CDR3 end is not reached by the read, which stops 3 residues before it; the germline J gene fills it in. The V and J genes are TRBV19 and TRBJ2-3; 7 positions match TRBD1. CDR3 length equals 14 residues. The germline gives CDR1 LNHDA, CDR2 SQIVND (reference sequence). CDR3 DNA (partial): TGTGCCAGTAGCGCCACCGACAGGGTAGAGACG. This translates into CASSATDRVET. The whole CDR3 reads CASSATDRVETQYF.

A word on this clone: With the read ending 3 residues before the CDR3 end, the germline J gene is used to fill in that end. The V call is TRBV15, the J call TRBJ2-3, with 13 bases lining up with TRBD2. This CDR3 contains 16 residues. CDR1 and CDR2 (germline): LNHNV, YYDKDF (reference sequence). The trim removed 5 bases at V and 6 bases at J, leaving 8 bases unmatched. The DNA read from the CDR3 is TGTGCCACCAGCCAGCAACTAGCGGGAGGGCTTGATACG. Encoded protein: CATSQQLAGGLDT. The whole CDR3 sequence is CATSQQLAGGLDTQYF.

As regards this clone: The read halts 3 residues ahead of the CDR3 end, with the missing end drawn from the germline J gene. The chain employs TRBV6-2 or TRBV6-3 and TRBJ2-7; D not certain. The V end was cut by 0 bases, the J end by 5 bases, with 14 bases between. The CDR3 sequence is 15 residues long. Germline CDR1 reads MNHEY; CDR2 reads SVGEGT. CDR3 amino acids: CASSYSRDPPNEQYF. The sequenced part of the CDR3 DNA is TGTGCCAGCAGTTACTCAAGAGATCCACCTAACGAG.

A word on this clone: The CDR3 end lies 3 residues beyond the end of the read and is filled in from the germline J gene. This chain joins TRBV5-1 and TRBJ2-6; D remains unclear. Trimming shortened V by 0 bases and J by 1 base, and 5 bases separated the two germline ends. The CDR3 loop spans 15 amino acids. Germline V gene sequence: CDR1 SGHRS, CDR2 YFSETQ. The CDR3 here is CASSLALSGANVLTF. The part of the CDR3 DNA that was read is TGCGCCAGCAGCTTGGCACTTTCTGGGGCCAACGTC.

Comment on this clone: The read ends 3 residues early relative to the CDR3; the germline J gene fills the gap. This rearrangement joins TRBV11-2 to TRBJ2-2; 7 nucleotides align to TRBD1. The CDR3 spans 15 residues. The germline V gene encodes CDR1 SGHAT and CDR2 FQNNGV. Trimming at V came to 6 bases and at J to 4 bases, leaving 8 bases not matched to a gene. The covered CDR3 bases are TGTGCCAGCAGTTCAGCGACAGGGCTCACCGGGGAG. It codes for CASSSATGLTGE. The whole CDR3 region reads CASSSATGLTGELFF.

Comments on this clone: The CDR3 end lies 3 residues beyond the end of the read and is filled in from the germline J gene. The chain carries TRBV7-8 and TRBJ1-5, with a weak D call TRBD1 (5 bases). Looked up from germline, CDR1 is SGHVS and CDR2 is FQNEAQ. The CDR3 totals 14 residues. V shed 5 bases and J shed 2 bases, with 10 bases lying between them. This chain's CDR3 is CASSQTEGNQPQHF. Partial CDR3 DNA: TGTGCCAGCAGCCAGACAGAAGGCAATCAGCCC.

As concerns this clone: The CDR3 extends 3 residues past the end of the read, so its final part is completed from the germline J gene. The chain has TRBV19 and TRBJ1-3; unclear D gene. CDR1 LNHDA and CDR2 SQIVND come from the germline V gene (reference sequence). The CDR3 runs to 14 residues. V was shortened by 3 bases and J by 4 bases, with 10 bases between the two germline ends. Partial CDR3 DNA: TGTGCCAGTAGTATCTCCACATACGGAAACACC. Translating gives CASSISTYGNT. The whole CDR3 is CASSISTYGNTIYF.

Worth noting for this clone: Read coverage stops 3 residues before the CDR3 terminus; the germline J gene supplies the remainder. The V and J genes are TRBV18 and TRBJ2-2; unclear D gene. The CDR3 runs to 14 residues. Germline lookup yields CDR1 KGHSH and CDR2 LQKENI. The sequenced part of the CDR3 DNA is TGTGCCAGCTCCCGGTCGGGTGGAGATGAAAAG. It encodes CASSRSGGDEK. The whole CDR3 sequence reads CASSRSGGDEKLFF.

About this clone itself: A read error may account for a junction end that differs from germline. CDR3 loop: CASSSPAGMVQGTQYF. CDR3 bases read: TGTGCCAGCAGCAGTCCAGCAGGGATGGTCCAAGGGACC. This chain joins TRBV9 and TRBJ2-5; maybe TRBD1 (5 bases). Read coverage stops 3 residues before the CDR3 terminus; the germline J gene supplies the remainder. The CDR3 is 16 amino acids. CDR1 and CDR2 (germline): SGDLS, YYNGEE.

With respect to this clone: The DNA ends 3 residues before the CDR3 does, and the rest of the CDR3 is filled in from the germline J gene. The chain uses TRBV2 and TRBJ2-7; 8 bases are shared with TRBD2. The junction had 7 bases not matched to a gene; V was cut back by 6 bases and J by 3 bases. Germline V gives CDR1 SNHLY, CDR2 FYNNEI. There are 14 residues in the CDR3. CDR3 protein: CASRPTGGSYEQYF. The sequenced part of the CDR3 DNA is TGTGCCAGCAGGCCCACGGGGGGGAGCTACGAG. The variable domain in full, with the rest retrieved from reference TRBV2 and TRBJ2-7, is EPEVTQTPSHQVTQMGQEVILRCVPISNHLYFYWYRQILGQKVEFLVSFYNNEISEKSEIFDDQFSVERPDGSNFTLKIRSTKLEDSAMYFCASRPTGGSYEQYFGPGTRLTVT.

Regarding this clone: The missing CDR3 end, 3 residues past where the read stops, is filled in from the germline J gene. This rearrangement joins TRBV20-1 to TRBJ2-3; 11 nucleotides align to TRBD2. The CDR3 has 13 residues. In germline, CDR1 is DFQATT, CDR2 SNEGSKA (reference sequence). CDR3 DNA (partial): TGCAGTGCTAGCGCTCTAGCGGGGGGCGCG. Translated, it gives CSASALAGGA. The full CDR3 is CSASALAGGAQYF.

Details on this clone: Sequencing ends 3 residues short of the CDR3 end; the germline J gene provides the rest. V is TRBV7-3 and J is TRBJ1-4; D is unclear. This CDR3 comprises 13 residues. Germline values: CDR1 SGHTA, CDR2 FQGTGA. CDR3 DNA, as far as it was read: TGTGCCAGCAGCTCCAGGATTAATTCACCA. Translation gives CASSSRINSP. The whole CDR3 region reads CASSSRINSPLFF.

About this clone itself: The observed sequence ends 3 residues before the CDR3 terminus, with the missing tail filled in from the germline J gene. V usage is TRBV15 and J usage is TRBJ2-3, with 7 bases fitting TRBD2. CDR1 is LNHNV, CDR2 YYDKDF, per germline (reference sequence). This CDR3 region has 15 residues. Trimming removed 3 bases from V and 2 bases from J; junction bases left unmatched: 5. The CDR3 is CATSSPSGITDTQYF. CDR3 DNA (partial): TGTGCCACCAGCAGCCCCAGCGGGATCACAGATACG.

Regarding this clone: The read ends 3 residues before the CDR3 terminus; that terminus is restored from the germline J gene. The J gene is TRBJ2-5, the V gene TRBV20-1, with 9 bases matching TRBD1. This CDR3 spans 15 amino acids. Unmatched junction bases numbered 13, after V lost 6 bases and J lost 5 bases. Germline V gene data show CDR1 as DFQATT and CDR2 as SNEGSKA (reference sequence). CDR3 DNA, as far as it was read: TGCAGTGCCGGCAGAGGGACAGGGACGCTGGAGACC. Translating it yields CSAGRGTGTLET. Given in full, the CDR3 is CSAGRGTGTLETQYF.

In regard to this clone: Read coverage stops 3 residues before the CDR3 terminus; the germline J gene supplies the remainder. The chain has TRBV5-4 and TRBJ2-3; a possible D gene is TRBD2 (5 bases). CDR3 size: 15 residues. The ends were cut back, 0 bases at V and 2 bases at J, with 10 bases in the middle. The V gene's germline CDR1 is SGHNT and CDR2 YYREEE (reference sequence). CDR3 sequence reads: CASSLDWTSTDTQYF. Partial CDR3 DNA: TGTGCCAGCAGCTTGGATTGGACTTCCACAGATACG. Filled out from reference TRBV5-4 and TRBJ2-3, the complete variable domain reads ETGVTQSPTHLIKTRGQQVTLRCSSQSGHNTVSWYQQALGQGPQFIFQYYREEENGRGNFPPRFSGLQFPNYSSELNVNALELDDSALYLCASSLDWTSTDTQYFGPGTRLTVL.

A note on this clone: The read ends 3 residues shy of where the CDR3 ends; the end is completed using the germline J gene. The chain employs TRBV7-3 and TRBJ1-2, with 8 bases identical to TRBD1. This CDR3 comprises 15 residues. Per the germline V gene, CDR1 is SGHTA and CDR2 is FQGTGA. The CDR3 bases that were read are TGTGCCAGCAGCTTACAGGGACAGGTCTACAATGAC. Translated, it gives CASSLQGQVYND. In full, the CDR3 is CASSLQGQVYNDYTF.

About this clone itself: Read coverage stops 3 residues before the CDR3 terminus; the germline J gene supplies the remainder. V gene TRBV10-3 combines with J gene TRBJ2-7; the match to TRBD2 covers 9 bases. The CDR3 totals 14 residues. Germline V gives CDR1 ENHRY, CDR2 SYGVKD. V lost 4 bases to trimming and J lost 2 bases; unmatched junction nucleotides: 3. CDR3 bases read: TGTGCCATCAGTGCACTAGCGGGCACCTACGAG. It codes for CAISALAGTYE. The entire CDR3 protein reads CAISALAGTYEQYF.

Of note for this clone: The read terminates 3 residues ahead of where the CDR3 ends, so the germline J gene completes it. The chain combines TRBV6-2 or TRBV6-3 with TRBJ1-5, with D possibly matching TRBD1 (5 bases). Germline V gene lookup returns CDR1 MNHEY and CDR2 SVGEGT. V shed 5 bases and J shed 6 bases, with 14 bases lying between them. The CDR3 is 14 residues long. CDR3 loop: CASSQDLDSQPQHF. The DNA read from the CDR3 is TGTGCCAGCAGTCAAGACCTCGACAGTCAGCCC.

A note on this clone: The DNA ends 3 residues before the CDR3 does, and the rest of the CDR3 is filled in from the germline J gene. V and J are TRBV18 and TRBJ2-3; a weak D match, TRBD2 (6 bases). The CDR3 covers 16 residues. The germline V gene encodes CDR1 KGHSH and CDR2 LQKENI. CDR3 sequence: CASSPNSGLNNQPQYF. The DNA read from the CDR3 is TGTGCCAGCTCACCAAACTCGGGACTTAACAATCAGCCG.

As regards this clone: The CDR3 end is not reached by the read, which stops 3 residues before it; the germline J gene fills it in. V gene TRBV20-1 combines with J gene TRBJ1-1; weak D call: TRBD1 (6 bases). The CDR3 runs 15 residues. The germline gives CDR1 DFQATT, CDR2 SNEGSKA (reference sequence). Deletions cut 5 bases from V and 1 base from J, with 17 bases between. The CDR3 here is CSAYPRGGANTEAFF. The CDR3 DNA, read in part, is TGCAGTGCTTACCCCCGGGGGGGGGCGAACACTGAA.

As regards this clone: The read is 3 residues too short to cover the CDR3 end, so that end is filled in from the germline J gene. V usage is TRBV7-2 and J usage is TRBJ1-2; 11 bases fit TRBD1. The CDR3 covers 15 residues. Germline-derived CDR1 and CDR2 are SGHTA and FQGNSA. This chain's CDR3 is CASSPTGTGGNDYTF. The sequenced part of the CDR3 DNA is TGTGCCAGCAGCCCGACCGGGACAGGGGGGAACGAC.

Points on this clone: The CDR3 is cut off 3 residues early in the read; its end comes from the germline J gene. This chain connects TRBV18 to TRBJ1-2; tentatively, D is TRBD1 (5 bases). The CDR3 length is 17 residues. Germline assignment: CDR1 KGHSH and CDR2 LQKENI. The sequenced CDR3 bases are TGTGCCAGCTCACCACTGATTGGGACTAGCGGGGGAGATACC. This encodes CASSPLIGTSGGDT. In full, the CDR3 reads CASSPLIGTSGGDTYTF.

This chain's CDR3 is CASKRGGGSDIQYF. The sequenced CDR3 bases are TGCGCCAGCAAGCGAGGGGGGGGGTCGGACATT. The J gene is TRBJ2-4, the V gene TRBV23-1; a weak D match, TRBD2 (7 bases). The missing CDR3 end, 3 residues past where the read stops, is filled in from the germline J gene. TRBV23-1 is noted as an ORF with a role that remains uncertain. The CDR3 length is 14 residues. Trimming cost V 7 bases and J 8 bases, with 18 bases left between them.

Remarks on this clone: Read sequence stops 3 residues before the CDR3 end, and the germline J gene provides the missing end. The chain employs TRBV10-3 and TRBJ2-2; 14 nucleotides agree with TRBD2. The germline CDR1 and CDR2 sequences are ENHRY and SYGVKD. After removal of 6 bases from V and 4 bases from J, the junction contained 4 bases not matched to a gene. This CDR3 contains 16 residues. This CDR3 is CAISGLAGGGTGELFF. The sequenced CDR3 bases are TGTGCCATCAGCGGACTAGCGGGAGGCGGCACCGGGGAG.

Of note for this clone: The sequenced fragment ends 3 residues before the CDR3 boundary, so the rest is inferred from the germline J gene. The genes are TRBV28 and TRBJ2-3; 7 bases map to TRBD1. Germline CDR1 MDHEN, CDR2 SYDVKM. The CDR3 loop spans 16 amino acids. V lost 4 bases and J lost 0; bases outside the gene matches: 7. CDR3 DNA, as far as it was read: TGTGCCAGCAGTTCTCAGGGGGAGTTTAGCACAGATACG. It encodes CASSSQGEFSTDT. The full-length CDR3 reads as CASSSQGEFSTDTQYF.

This clone shows up as medium-sized by frequency. The CDR3 is cut off 3 residues early in the read; its end comes from the germline J gene. The chain combines TRBV28 with TRBJ1-1; TRBD1 matches at 11 bases. Germline V gene data show CDR1 as MDHEN and CDR2 as SYDVKM. This CDR3 has 17 amino acids. V was pared by 4 bases and J by 0 bases, with 7 bases of the junction left unmatched. The CDR3 is CASSSTGTGGMNTEAFF. The DNA read from the CDR3 is TGTGCCAGCAGTTCTACCGGGACAGGGGGTATGAACACTGAA. Full variable domain (remainder filled in from reference TRBV28 and TRBJ1-1): DVKVTQSSRYLVKRTGEKVFLECVQDMDHENMFWYRQDPGLGLRLIYFSYDVKMKEKGDIPEGYSVSREKKERFSLILESASTNQTSMYLCASSSTGTGGMNTEAFFGQGTRLTVV.

About this clone: The CDR3 end lies 3 residues beyond the end of the read and is filled in from the germline J gene. The chain has TRBV10-1 and TRBJ2-2; a possible D gene is TRBD2 (6 bases). V was trimmed by 4 bases and J by 4 bases, leaving 16 bases between them. The V gene's germline CDR1 is WNHNN and CDR2 SYGVQD (reference sequence). This CDR3 spans 16 amino acids. This CDR3 reads CASSAGLAASTGELFF. Incomplete CDR3 DNA: TGCGCCAGCAGTGCGGGGTTAGCGGCGTCCACCGGGGAG.

As concerns this clone: The read halts 3 residues ahead of the CDR3 end, with the missing end drawn from the germline J gene. The rearrangement uses TRBV19 and TRBJ1-1, with 7 bases aligning to TRBD1. Germline CDR1 is LNHDA and CDR2 is SQIVND (reference sequence). Trimming cost V 3 bases and J 3 bases; bases outside gene matches: 4. This CDR3 region has 14 residues. The sequenced part of the CDR3 DNA is TGTGCCAGTAGTATGACAGGGCTGTACACTGAA. Translating it yields CASSMTGLYTE. The whole CDR3 region reads CASSMTGLYTEAFF.

Worth noting for this clone: The read halts 3 residues ahead of the CDR3 end, with the missing end drawn from the germline J gene. V gene TRBV4-2 combines with J gene TRBJ2-7, with a tentative D call TRBD2 (5 bases). The CDR3 has 16 residues. From germline, CDR1 is LGHNA and CDR2 YNFKEQ. The V and J ends lost 0 bases and 0 bases respectively, with 12 bases between them. The CDR3 loop reads CASSQDAAGNSYEQYF. The sequenced CDR3 bases are TGTGCCAGCAGCCAAGATGCGGCGGGTAACTCCTACGAG.